The sequence of this TCR beta chain was determined in a study of Ad26.COV2.S vaccination and SARS-CoV-2 variants. Generated by immunoSEQ multiplex PCR, the TCRdb table keeps only in-frame clones and is missing some. Among fewer than 600,000 clones listed, roughly 87% were seen once. Indicated treatment: roughly 18 received Ad26.COV2.S at low or high dose, single or two shots; about 5 received placebo; per-sample allocation not given. Day 63 after the first injection of vaccine or placebo was the sampling time. This TCR came from a person aged 18-60 years who received the Ad26.COV2.S COVID-19 vaccine or a placebo. The material sequenced was peripheral blood, taken in a trial of Ad26.COV2.S vaccine versus placebo.

This CDR3 reads CASSLSKAAYNEQFF. The DNA of the CDR3 is TGTGCCAGCAGCTTATCTAAGGCGGCGTACAATGAGCAGTTCTTC. The chain recombines TRBV7-8 with TRBJ2-1; unclear D gene. Germline-derived CDR1 and CDR2 are SGHVS and FQNEAQ. CDR3 length: 15 residues. V was clipped by 2 bases and J by 4 bases, with 12 bases between them.